Listed below are T cell receptor beta chains from one sample, sequenced in a study of OX40 agonist ivuxolimab in advanced cancers. Clones were read by immunoSEQ multiplex PCR, and TCRdb kept only the in-frame ones, dropping some. This table holds approximately 38,000 clones, about 84% found once. This specimen consisted of CD4+ or CD8+ T cells sorted from blood, obtained in a trial of the OX40 agonist ivuxolimab. The receptor source for this set is an adult with an advanced solid tumor such as melanoma, head and neck, liver or kidney cancer. Each CDR3 is given with its conserved first and last residue. D genes are given only for firm matches. Some rows mark clone size as missing; the rest say once, few, many or name a class of expanded clone.

j_call: TRBJ1-2
v_call: TRBV28
d_call: NA
clone_size: NA
cdr3_nt: TGTGCCAGCAGTTTTTATCCGAAAATAAACTATGGCTACACCTTC
cdr3_aa: CASSFYPKINYGYTF

j_call: TRBJ2-7
v_call: TRBV18
d_call: NA
clone_size: NA
cdr3_nt: TGTGCCAGCTCACCACCTTCAGGCACCTACGAGCAGTACTTC
cdr3_aa: CASSPPSGTYEQYF

j_call: TRBJ2-7
v_call: TRBV4-1
d_call: NA
clone_size: NA
cdr3_nt: TGCGCCAGCAGCCAGACTTCGGGGGGCCACGAGCAGTACTTC
cdr3_aa: CASSQTSGGHEQYF

j_call: TRBJ2-2
v_call: TRBV5-1
d_call: NA
clone_size: few
cdr3_nt: TGCGCCAGCAGCTTCCGCCGGGGGTCGAACACCGGGGAGCTGTTTTTT
cdr3_aa: CASSFRRGSNTGELFF

j_call: TRBJ1-2
v_call: TRBV2
d_call: TRBD1
clone_size: few
cdr3_nt: TGTGCCAGCAGGACAGGGAAAGGCTACACCTTC
cdr3_aa: CASRTGKGYTF

j_call: TRBJ1-2
v_call: TRBV27
d_call: NA
clone_size: few
cdr3_nt: TGTGCCAGCACCTTGCGGGCAGAGCTCTTCTATGGCTACACCTTC
cdr3_aa: CASTLRAELFYGYTF

j_call: TRBJ2-7
v_call: TRBV4-1
d_call: NA
clone_size: NA
cdr3_nt: TGCGCCAGCAGCCAAGATTTCCGGCACACGGGTCCCTACGAGCAGTACTTC
cdr3_aa: CASSQDFRHTGPYEQYF

j_call: TRBJ2-2
v_call: TRBV18
d_call: NA
clone_size: once
cdr3_nt: TGTGCCAGCTCACCTCAGGGAGGCGCCGGGGAGCTGTTTTTT
cdr3_aa: CASSPQGGAGELFF

j_call: TRBJ1-2
v_call: TRBV15
d_call: NA
clone_size: NA
cdr3_nt: TGTGCCACCAGCAGAGATTTGGAGGGGGACGGCTACACCTTC
cdr3_aa: CATSRDLEGDGYTF

j_call: TRBJ1-4
v_call: TRBV4-1
d_call: NA
clone_size: NA
cdr3_nt: TGCGCCAGCAGCCCCATCGACAGACGTTTAAATGAAAAACTGTTTTTT
cdr3_aa: CASSPIDRRLNEKLFF

j_call: TRBJ2-2
v_call: TRBV5-6
d_call: NA
clone_size: NA
cdr3_nt: TGTGCCAGCAGCTTGGCCCTCACCGGGGAGCTGTTTTTT
cdr3_aa: CASSLALTGELFF